The T cell receptor beta chain described here comes from a study of T cell responses to AZD1222 COVID-19 vaccine. The repertoire was sequenced with immunoSEQ multiplex PCR; TCRdb's copy has only in-frame clones and lacks some. The sample contains 60,000 to 65,000 clones, 76% of which appear only once. The germline CDR1 and CDR2 sequences are SGHVS and FNYEAQ. Trimming removed 1 base at V and 5 bases at J, with 17 bases between. CDR3 length: 16 residues. This chain uses TRBV7-6 with TRBJ1-2; D gene ambiguous. This receptor was identified in an adult in good health. The starting material was peripheral blood, obtained on day 0 of AZD1222 vaccination. The CDR3 DNA sequence: TGTGCCAGCAGCTTAGTTGCAAACGCGGGCGGGTATGGCTACACCTTC. Its protein product is CASSLVANAGGYGYTF.